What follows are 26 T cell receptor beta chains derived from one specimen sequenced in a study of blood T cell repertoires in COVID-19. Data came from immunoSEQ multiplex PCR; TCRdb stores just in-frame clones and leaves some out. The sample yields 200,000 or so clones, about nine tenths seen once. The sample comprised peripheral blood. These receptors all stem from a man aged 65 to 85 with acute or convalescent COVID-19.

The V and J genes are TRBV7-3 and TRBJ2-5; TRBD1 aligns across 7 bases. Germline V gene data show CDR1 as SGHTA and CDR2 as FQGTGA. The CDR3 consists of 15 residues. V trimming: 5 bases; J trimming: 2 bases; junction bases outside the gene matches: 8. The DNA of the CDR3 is TGTGCCAGCAGCCTGTCGGGACAGTCACAAGAGACCCAGTACTTC. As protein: CASSLSGQSQETQYF.

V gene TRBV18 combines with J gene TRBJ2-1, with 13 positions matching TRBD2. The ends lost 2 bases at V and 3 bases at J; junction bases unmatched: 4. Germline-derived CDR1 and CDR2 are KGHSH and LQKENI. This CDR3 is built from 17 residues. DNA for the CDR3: TGTGCCAGCTCACCATTGGGGACTAGCGGGATCTACAATGAGCAGTTCTTC. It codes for CASSPLGTSGIYNEQFF.

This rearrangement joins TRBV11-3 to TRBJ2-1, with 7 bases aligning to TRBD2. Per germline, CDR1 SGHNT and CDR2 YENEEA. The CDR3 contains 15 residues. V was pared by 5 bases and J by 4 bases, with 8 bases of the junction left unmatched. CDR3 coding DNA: TGTGCCAGCAGCGCCTCTGGGGGAGGGTACAATGAGCAGTTCTTC. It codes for CASSASGGGYNEQFF.

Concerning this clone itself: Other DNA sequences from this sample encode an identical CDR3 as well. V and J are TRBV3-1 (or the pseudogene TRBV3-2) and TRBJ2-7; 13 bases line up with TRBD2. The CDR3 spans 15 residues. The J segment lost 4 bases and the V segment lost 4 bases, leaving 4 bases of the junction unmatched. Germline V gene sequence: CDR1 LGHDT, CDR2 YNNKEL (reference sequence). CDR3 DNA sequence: TGTGCCAGCAGCCGGGGGACTAGCGGGACTTACGAGCAGTACTTC. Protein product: CASSRGTSGTYEQYF.

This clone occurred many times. The CDR3 nucleotides are TGTGCCAGCAGCTCAACGGGGGCGGGAGGCTCAGATACGCAGTATTTT. This codes for CASSSTGAGGSDTQYF. The J gene is TRBJ2-3, the V gene TRBV7-6; 8 nucleotides agree with TRBD2. The CDR3 totals 16 residues. V lost 4 bases and J lost 4; bases outside the gene matches: 10. Germline V gene sequence: CDR1 SGHVS, CDR2 FNYEAQ.

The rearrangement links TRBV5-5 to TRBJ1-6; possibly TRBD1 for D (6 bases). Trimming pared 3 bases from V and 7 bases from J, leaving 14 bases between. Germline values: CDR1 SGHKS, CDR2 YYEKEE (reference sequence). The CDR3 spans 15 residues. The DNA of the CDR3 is TGTGCCAGCAGCTGGGGACAATCTCCAAATTCACCCCTCCACTTT. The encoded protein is CASSWGQSPNSPLHF.

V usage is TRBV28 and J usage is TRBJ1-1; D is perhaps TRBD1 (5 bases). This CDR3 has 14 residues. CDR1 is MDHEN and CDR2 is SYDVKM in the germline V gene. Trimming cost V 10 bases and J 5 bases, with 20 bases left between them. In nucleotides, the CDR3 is TGTGCCATTCATAGCTTCGGGGGGAGGACTGAAGCTTTCTTT. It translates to CAIHSFGGRTEAFF.

The CDR3: CASTLGLAGNTQYF. The CDR3 DNA reads TGTGCCAGCACCTTGGGACTAGCGGGAAATACGCAGTATTTT. The chain carries TRBV28 and TRBJ2-3, with TRBD2 identical over 13 bases. This CDR3 contains 14 residues. V lost 7 bases and J lost 7; bases outside the gene matches: 5. CDR1 is MDHEN, CDR2 SYDVKM, per germline.

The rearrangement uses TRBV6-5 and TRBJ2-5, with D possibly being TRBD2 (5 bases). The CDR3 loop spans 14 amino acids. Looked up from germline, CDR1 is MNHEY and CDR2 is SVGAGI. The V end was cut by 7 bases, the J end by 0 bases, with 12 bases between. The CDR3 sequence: CASKQRWNQETQYF. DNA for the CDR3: TGTGCCAGCAAACAGCGGTGGAACCAAGAGACCCAGTACTTC.

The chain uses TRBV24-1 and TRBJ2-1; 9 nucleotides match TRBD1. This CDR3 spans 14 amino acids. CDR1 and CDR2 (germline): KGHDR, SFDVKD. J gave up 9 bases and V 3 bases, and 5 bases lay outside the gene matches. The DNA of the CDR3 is TGTGCCACCAGTGATCCGGGACAGGGTGGTGAGCAGTTCTTC. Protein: CATSDPGQGGEQFF.

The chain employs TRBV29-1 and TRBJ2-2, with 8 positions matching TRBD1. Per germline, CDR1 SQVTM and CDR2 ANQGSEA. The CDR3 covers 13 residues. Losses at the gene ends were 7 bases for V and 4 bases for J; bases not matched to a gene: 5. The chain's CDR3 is CSGGQGVTGELFF. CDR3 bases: TGCAGCGGTGGACAGGGTGTCACCGGGGAGCTGTTTTTT.

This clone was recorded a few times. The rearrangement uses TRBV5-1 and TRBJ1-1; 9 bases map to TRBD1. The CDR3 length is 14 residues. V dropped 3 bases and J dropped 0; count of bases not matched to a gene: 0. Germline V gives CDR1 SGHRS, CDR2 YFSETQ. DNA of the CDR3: TGCGCCAGCAGCTGGGACAGGGTGAACACTGAAGCTTTCTTT. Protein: CASSWDRVNTEAFF.

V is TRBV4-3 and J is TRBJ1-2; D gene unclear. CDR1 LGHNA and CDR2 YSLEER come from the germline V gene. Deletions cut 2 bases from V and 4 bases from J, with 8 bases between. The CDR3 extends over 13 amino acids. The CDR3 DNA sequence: TGCGCCAGCAGCCAACGAGGGTCCTATGGCTACACCTTC. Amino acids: CASSQRGSYGYTF.

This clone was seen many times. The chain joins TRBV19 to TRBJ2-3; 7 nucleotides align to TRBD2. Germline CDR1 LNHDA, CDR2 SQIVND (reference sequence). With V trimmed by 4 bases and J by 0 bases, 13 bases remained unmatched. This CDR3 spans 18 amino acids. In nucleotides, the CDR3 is TGTGCCAGTAGTAATAGAGTGACGGGAGGAACTAGCACAGATACGCAGTATTTT. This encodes CASSNRVTGGTSTDTQYF.

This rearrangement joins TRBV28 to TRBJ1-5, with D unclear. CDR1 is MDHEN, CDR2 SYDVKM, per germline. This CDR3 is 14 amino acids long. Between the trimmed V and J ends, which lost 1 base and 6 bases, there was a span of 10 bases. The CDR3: CASSLSGMGQPQHF. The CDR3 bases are TGTGCCAGCAGTTTATCGGGGATGGGTCAGCCCCAGCATTTT.

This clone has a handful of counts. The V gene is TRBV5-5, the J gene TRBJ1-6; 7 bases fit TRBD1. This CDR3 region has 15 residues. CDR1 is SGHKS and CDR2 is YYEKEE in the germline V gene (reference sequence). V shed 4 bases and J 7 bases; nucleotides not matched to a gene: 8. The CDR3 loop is CASSGRQGENSPLHF. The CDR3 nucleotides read TGTGCCAGCAGCGGGAGACAGGGAGAAAATTCACCCCTCCACTTT.

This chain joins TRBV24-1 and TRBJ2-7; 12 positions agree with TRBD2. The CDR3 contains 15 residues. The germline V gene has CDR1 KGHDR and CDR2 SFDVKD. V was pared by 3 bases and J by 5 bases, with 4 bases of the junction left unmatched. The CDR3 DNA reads TGTGCCACCAGTGATAACAGACTAGCGGGAGACGAGCAGTACTTC. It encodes CATSDNRLAGDEQYF.

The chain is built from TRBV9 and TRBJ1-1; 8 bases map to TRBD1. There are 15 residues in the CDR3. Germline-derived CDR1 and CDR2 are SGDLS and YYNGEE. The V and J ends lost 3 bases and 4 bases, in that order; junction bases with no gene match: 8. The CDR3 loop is CASSEDPTGGTEAFF. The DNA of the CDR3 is TGTGCCAGCAGCGAGGACCCAACAGGGGGCACTGAAGCTTTCTTT.

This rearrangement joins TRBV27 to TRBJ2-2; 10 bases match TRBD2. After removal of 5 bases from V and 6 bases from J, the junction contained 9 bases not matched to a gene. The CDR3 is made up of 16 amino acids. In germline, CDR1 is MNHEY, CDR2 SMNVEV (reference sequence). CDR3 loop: CASSPPSGRVSGELFF. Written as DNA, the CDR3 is TGTGCCAGCAGTCCCCCTAGCGGGAGAGTTTCCGGGGAGCTGTTTTTT.

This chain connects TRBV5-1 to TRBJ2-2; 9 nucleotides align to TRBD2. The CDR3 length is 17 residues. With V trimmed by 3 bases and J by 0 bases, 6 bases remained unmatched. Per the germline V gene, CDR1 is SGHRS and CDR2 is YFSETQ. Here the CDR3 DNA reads TGCGCCAGCAGCTCGGGACTAGCTGTAGCGAACACCGGGGAGCTGTTTTTT. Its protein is CASSSGLAVANTGELFF.

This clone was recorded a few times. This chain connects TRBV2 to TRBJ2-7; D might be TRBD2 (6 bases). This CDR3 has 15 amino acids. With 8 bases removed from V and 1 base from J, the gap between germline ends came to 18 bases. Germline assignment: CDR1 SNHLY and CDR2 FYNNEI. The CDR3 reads CASGKGLLESYEQYF. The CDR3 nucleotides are TGTGCCAGCGGGAAGGGACTCTTGGAATCCTACGAGCAGTACTTC.

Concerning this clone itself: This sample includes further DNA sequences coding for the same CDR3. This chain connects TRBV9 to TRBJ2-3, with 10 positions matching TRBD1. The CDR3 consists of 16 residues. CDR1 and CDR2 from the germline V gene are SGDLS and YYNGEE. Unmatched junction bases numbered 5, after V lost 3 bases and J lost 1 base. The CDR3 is CASSARQGAGTDTQYF. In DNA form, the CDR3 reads TGTGCCAGCAGCGCTCGACAGGGGGCGGGCACAGATACGCAGTATTTT.

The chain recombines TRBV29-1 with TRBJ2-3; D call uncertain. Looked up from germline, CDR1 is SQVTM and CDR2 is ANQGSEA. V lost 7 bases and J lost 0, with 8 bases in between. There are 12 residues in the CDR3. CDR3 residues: CSAKPSTDTQYF. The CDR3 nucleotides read TGCAGCGCGAAGCCTAGCACAGATACGCAGTATTTT.

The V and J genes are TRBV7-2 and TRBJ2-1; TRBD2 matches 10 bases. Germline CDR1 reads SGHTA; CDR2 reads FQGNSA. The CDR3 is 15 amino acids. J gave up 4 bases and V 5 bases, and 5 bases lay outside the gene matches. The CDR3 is CASSPAGGAYNEQFF. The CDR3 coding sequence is TGTGCCAGCAGCCCAGCGGGAGGGGCTTACAATGAGCAGTTCTTC. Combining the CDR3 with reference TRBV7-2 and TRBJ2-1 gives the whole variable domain GAGVSQSPSNKVTEKGKDVELRCDPISGHTALYWYRQSLGQGLEFLIYFQGNSAPDKSGLPSDRFSAERTGGSVSTLTIQRTQQEDSAVYLCASSPAGGAYNEQFFGPGTRLTVL.

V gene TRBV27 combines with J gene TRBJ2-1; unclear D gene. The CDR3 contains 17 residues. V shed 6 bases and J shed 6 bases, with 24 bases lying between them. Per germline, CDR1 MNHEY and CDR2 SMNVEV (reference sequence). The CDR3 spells CASSKESPARGVNEQFF. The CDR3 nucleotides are TGTGCCAGCAGCAAGGAGTCGCCTGCGAGAGGTGTCAATGAGCAGTTCTTC.

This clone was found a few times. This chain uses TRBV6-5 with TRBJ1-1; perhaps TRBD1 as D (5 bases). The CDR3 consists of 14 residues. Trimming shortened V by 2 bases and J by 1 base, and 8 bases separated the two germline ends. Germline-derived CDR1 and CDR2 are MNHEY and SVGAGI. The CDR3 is CASSYQGRNTEAFF. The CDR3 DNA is TGTGCCAGCAGTTACCAGGGCAGGAACACTGAAGCTTTCTTT.